This TCR beta chain came from a study of T cells in tuberculosis. Looking at the study overall: T cells were selected with CD1B tetramers loaded with glucose monomycolate. A South African cohort included IGRA-negative adolescents, latently infected IGRA-positive adolescents and adults with active tuberculosis. Findings of the study overall: GMM-specific TCRs were nearer to active tuberculosis alpha repertoires, suggesting expansion. Cases with active tuberculosis were adults, while controls were adolescents.

V lost 6 bases to trimming and J lost 3 bases; unmatched junction nucleotides: 7. Germline CDR1 reads MDHEN; CDR2 reads SYDVKM. The CDR3 extends over 15 amino acids. The protocol was immunoSEQ multiplex PCR, while the TCRdb copy is restricted to in-frame clones and leaves out a portion. Among 30,000 to 40,000 clones listed, 95% to 97% were seen once. A remark on this clone: No antigen is known for it.

This sequence was found in a donor aged 10 to 29 with latent tuberculosis or without tuberculosis infection. V usage is TRBV28 and J usage is TRBJ1-3; 8 bases are a match to TRBD1. Sequencing used PBMCs. The DNA of the CDR3 is TGTGCCAGCAGCCCAGGGGGCGCGGGTGGAAACACCATATATTTT. It yields the protein CASSPGGAGGNTIYF.